The 29 T cell receptor beta chains in this list originate from one sample, sequenced in a study of beta chain features in type 1 diabetes. What was sequenced were expressed TCRB transcripts, since all of the isolated RNA had been reverse transcribed. Profiling relied on immunoSEQ multiplex PCR, and the TCRdb table lists in-frame clones only, not all of them. The sample includes 250,000 to 350,000 clones, roughly 11% seen only once; the top ten take 0.015%. The sequencing input was naive CD4+ T cells from blood. These receptors all come from a woman aged 30 to 39 in good health.

The chain employs TRBV7-3 and TRBJ2-1, with 12 bases identical to TRBD2. V gave up 3 bases and J gave up 7 bases; unmatched junction bases: 7. CDR1 SGHTA and CDR2 FQGTGA come from the germline V gene. The CDR3 contains 16 residues. CDR3 sequence: CASSFSLAGGGNEQFF. The CDR3, as DNA: TGTGCCAGCAGCTTCAGTCTAGCGGGAGGGGGGAATGAGCAGTTCTTC.

The CDR3 nucleotides read TGCGCCAGCAGCTTGCAATTACTAGCGGGGAAGTTCACAGATACGCAGTATTTT. Its translation: CASSLQLLAGKFTDTQYF. This rearrangement joins TRBV5-1 to TRBJ2-3, with 10 nucleotides matching TRBD2. The CDR3 is 18 residues long. V lost 1 base and J lost 2; bases outside the gene matches: 10. CDR1 is SGHRS, CDR2 YFSETQ, per germline.

This clone was seen a few times. J is TRBJ2-3 and V is TRBV7-9, with D hard to call. CDR3 size: 12 residues. V was clipped by 5 bases and J by 0 bases, with 3 bases between them. Germline V gives CDR1 SEHNR, CDR2 FQNEAQ (reference sequence). CDR3 sequence (DNA): TGTGCCAGCAGCACAAGCACAGATACGCAGTATTTT. Amino acid sequence: CASSTSTDTQYF. The variable domain in full, with the rest retrieved from reference TRBV7-9 and TRBJ2-3, is DTGVSQNPRHKITKRGQNVTFRCDPISEHNRLYWYRQTLGQGPEFLTYFQNEAQLEKSRLLSDRFSAERPKGSFSTLEIQRTEQGDSAMYLCASSTSTDTQYFGPGTRLTVL.

The V and J genes are TRBV5-4 and TRBJ2-1; 9 bases agree with TRBD1. V lost 9 bases, J lost 2 bases, and 9 bases stayed unmatched. Germline V gene lookup returns CDR1 SGHNT and CDR2 YYREEE (reference sequence). CDR3 length equals 15 residues. DNA for the CDR3: TGTGCCACCCAAGGACAGGGGAAAACCTACAATGAGCAGTTCTTC. This encodes CATQGQGKTYNEQFF. Using reference TRBV5-4 and TRBJ2-1 for the parts outside the CDR3, the full variable domain is ETGVTQSPTHLIKTRGQQVTLRCSSQSGHNTVSWYQQALGQGPQFIFQYYREEENGRGNFPPRFSGLQFPNYSSELNVNALELDDSALYLCATQGQGKTYNEQFFGPGTRLTVL.

J is TRBJ2-1 and V is TRBV7-2, with D uncertain. Between the trimmed V and J ends, which lost 2 bases and 6 bases, there was a span of 11 bases. This CDR3 has 14 amino acids. CDR1 and CDR2 from the germline V gene are SGHTA and FQGNSA. Here the CDR3 reads CASSLSLEANEQFF. The CDR3 region has the DNA TGTGCCAGCAGCTTAAGCCTAGAAGCCAATGAGCAGTTCTTC.

This clone was detected only a few times. The genes are TRBV29-1 and TRBJ2-1; 8 positions match TRBD1. The CDR3 is 13 amino acids. Germline-derived CDR1 and CDR2 are SQVTM and ANQGSEA. Germline trimming cut 3 bases from V and 7 bases from J; bases unmatched to any gene: 5. CDR3 nucleotides: TGCAGCGTTGACGGGCAGGGGGCGAATGAGCAGTTCTTC. It codes for CSVDGQGANEQFF.

The table lists this clone with a few counts. The V gene is TRBV10-3, the J gene TRBJ2-2; 8 nucleotides match TRBD1. V shed 0 bases, J shed 2 bases, and the junction held 2 bases outside the gene matches. The CDR3 loop spans 16 amino acids. The germline gives CDR1 ENHRY, CDR2 SYGVKD. The CDR3 DNA follows: TGTGCCATCAGTGAGTCCGGACAGGGAAACACCGGGGAGCTGTTTTTT. It yields the protein CAISESGQGNTGELFF.

This clone occurred a few times. This chain connects TRBV7-9 to TRBJ1-2; D gene uncertain. This CDR3 comprises 14 residues. The V end was cut by 0 bases, the J end by 3 bases, with 8 bases between. The germline CDR1 and CDR2 sequences are SEHNR and FQNEAQ (reference sequence). DNA of the CDR3: TGTGCCAGCAGCTTAGCGGGCCAGGACTATGGCTACACCTTC. It encodes CASSLAGQDYGYTF.

This chain links TRBV7-8 with TRBJ1-4; TRBD1 matches at 8 bases. Germline V lookup: CDR1 SGHVS, CDR2 FQNEAQ. CDR3 length: 13 amino acids. V lost 7 bases, J lost 5 bases, and 3 bases stayed unmatched. CDR3 loop: CASKRQGNEKLFF. CDR3 nucleotides: TGTGCCAGCAAGCGACAGGGGAATGAAAAACTGTTTTTT.

This clone was observed a handful of times. The chain recombines TRBV7-2 with TRBJ2-7; TRBD2 matches 10 bases. V shed 5 bases and J 3 bases; nucleotides not matched to a gene: 4. The CDR3 runs 14 residues. The germline V gene has CDR1 SGHTA and CDR2 FQGNSA. Written as DNA, the CDR3 is TGTGCCAGCAGCATTCTAGCGGGGGACTACGAGCAGTACTTC. It encodes CASSILAGDYEQYF.

The gene calls are TRBV5-6 and TRBJ2-5; D remains ambiguous. V dropped 0 bases and J dropped 2 bases, with 5 bases sitting between them. The germline gives CDR1 SGHDT, CDR2 YYEEEE. The CDR3 consists of 13 residues. CDR3 bases: TGTGCCAGCAGCTTGGTAGATCAAGAGACCCAGTACTTC. This gives the protein CASSLVDQETQYF.

This clone was seen a handful of times. The chain uses TRBV5-1 and TRBJ2-5; D is unclear. The V and J ends lost 2 bases and 0 bases respectively, with 11 bases between them. Germline CDR1 SGHRS, CDR2 YFSETQ. The CDR3 has 15 residues. The CDR3 loop is CASSFRGGYQETQYF. The CDR3 DNA is TGCGCCAGCAGCTTCCGAGGCGGTTACCAAGAGACCCAGTACTTC.

This clone was seen more than once but under ten times. The genes are TRBV9 and TRBJ2-3; TRBD2 agrees at 11 bases. The CDR3 loop spans 15 amino acids. Germline lookup yields CDR1 SGDLS and CDR2 YYNGEE. V was pared by 4 bases and J by 5 bases, with 6 bases of the junction left unmatched. CDR3 DNA sequence: TGTGCCAGCAGCACCACTAGCGGGAGTATAGATACGCAGTATTTT. Protein sequence: CASSTTSGSIDTQYF. Drawing the rest from reference TRBV9 and TRBJ2-3, the complete variable domain is DSGVTQTPKHLITATGQRVTLRCSPRSGDLSVYWYQQSLDQGLQFLIQYYNGEERAKGNILERFSAQQFPDLHSELNLSSLELGDSALYFCASSTTSGSIDTQYFGPGTRLTVL.

This clone was recorded a few times. The chain combines TRBV2 with TRBJ2-7; tentatively, D is TRBD2 (5 bases). Germline CDR1 SNHLY, CDR2 FYNNEI. Trimming left V 6 bases short and J 6 bases short, with 21 bases between. The CDR3 is made up of 15 amino acids. The chain's CDR3 is CASRVNRTGRGEQYF. CDR3 bases: TGTGCCAGCAGGGTCAACCGGACTGGACGGGGCGAGCAGTACTTC.

This clone was counted a few times. The chain links TRBV7-9 to TRBJ2-1; TRBD1 matches 7 bases. Losses at the gene ends were 5 bases for V and 8 bases for J; bases not matched to a gene: 15. The germline V gene encodes CDR1 SEHNR and CDR2 FQNEAQ (reference sequence). The CDR3 contains 16 residues. CDR3 sequence: CASSPRTGSGIDEQFF. Here the CDR3 DNA reads TGTGCCAGCAGCCCACGGACAGGCTCAGGTATAGATGAGCAGTTCTTC.

This clone has only a few counts. This chain connects TRBV7-3 to TRBJ2-7, with unresolved D. The V end was cut by 1 base, the J end by 3 bases, with 7 bases between. Looked up from germline, CDR1 is SGHTA and CDR2 is FQGTGA. This CDR3 is built from 13 residues. For the CDR3, the DNA is TGTGCCAGCAGCTTAAAGAGAGACTACGAGCAGTACTTC. This translates into CASSLKRDYEQYF.

J is TRBJ1-4 and V is TRBV5-1; the D gene is possibly TRBD1 (5 bases). The CDR3 length is 14 residues. V lost 1 base to trimming and J lost 6 bases, with 10 bases between them. The germline V gene encodes CDR1 SGHRS and CDR2 YFSETQ. The CDR3 here is CASSLKGLDEKLFF. The CDR3 DNA follows: TGCGCCAGCAGCTTGAAGGGACTCGATGAAAAACTGTTTTTT.

The chain couples TRBV18 to TRBJ1-1; D perhaps matches TRBD1 (5 bases). V gave up 6 bases and J gave up 0 bases, with 23 bases separating them. Germline values: CDR1 KGHSH, CDR2 LQKENI. This CDR3 has 18 amino acids. CDR3 sequence: CASSRTMGTRYMNTEAFF. The CDR3 region has the DNA TGTGCCAGCTCCCGGACAATGGGCACCCGTTACATGAACACTGAAGCTTTCTTT.

The V gene is TRBV7-2, the J gene TRBJ2-1, with unresolved D. V dropped 4 bases and J dropped 0 bases, with 7 bases sitting between them. The CDR3 contains 14 residues. In germline, CDR1 is SGHTA, CDR2 FQGNSA. Written as DNA, the CDR3 is TGTGCCAGCAGCTCCAAGCTCTCCTACAATGAGCAGTTCTTC. Protein sequence: CASSSKLSYNEQFF. Looking up the rest from reference TRBV7-2 and TRBJ2-1 gives the full variable domain: GAGVSQSPSNKVTEKGKDVELRCDPISGHTALYWYRQSLGQGLEFLIYFQGNSAPDKSGLPSDRFSAERTGGSVSTLTIQRTQQEDSAVYLCASSSKLSYNEQFFGPGTRLTVL.

This clone was seen a handful of times. This chain connects TRBV7-3 to TRBJ2-1; TRBD2 is a possible D gene (5 bases). Germline lookup yields CDR1 SGHTA and CDR2 FQGTGA. The CDR3 length is 12 residues. Trimming pared 3 bases from V and 7 bases from J, leaving 7 bases between. CDR3 region: CASSFSGNEQFF. The DNA of the CDR3 is TGTGCCAGCAGCTTTTCGGGGAATGAGCAGTTCTTC. Full variable domain (outside the CDR3, taken from reference TRBV7-3 and TRBJ2-1): GAGVSQTPSNKVTEKGKYVELRCDPISGHTALYWYRQSLGQGPEFLIYFQGTGAADDSGLPNDRFFAVRPEGSVSTLKIQRTERGDSAVYLCASSFSGNEQFFGPGTRLTVL.

This clone was observed a handful of times. V is TRBV21-1 and J is TRBJ2-7; TRBD2 was called by the table and not checked on the DNA. TRBV21-1 counts as a pseudogene. This CDR3 has 16 amino acids. CDR3 DNA sequence: TGTGCCAGCAGCAAAAGGCGGAAGATGTTCTCCTACGAGCAGTACTTC. Amino acid sequence: CASSKRRKMFSYEQYF.

The sample holds a few counts of this clone. The chain is built from TRBV30 and TRBJ2-3, with 7 bases fitting TRBD1. Germline V gene sequence: CDR1 GTSNPN, CDR2 SVGIG (reference sequence). With V trimmed by 8 bases and J by 0 bases, 8 bases remained unmatched. The CDR3 contains 14 residues. The CDR3 DNA is TGTGCCCGGACCCCAGGGGGAAGCACAGATACGCAGTATTTT. Its translation is CARTPGGSTDTQYF.

V and J are TRBV27 and TRBJ2-7, with 7 positions matching TRBD1. This CDR3 has 16 amino acids. V shed 2 bases, J shed 6 bases, and the junction held 13 bases outside the gene matches. In germline, CDR1 is MNHEY, CDR2 SMNVEV (reference sequence). DNA of the CDR3: TGTGCCAGCAGTTTAGTGCCCACAGGGGCGCATCTCGAGCAGTACTTC. Its translation is CASSLVPTGAHLEQYF.

The V and J genes are TRBV11-2 and TRBJ2-1, with TRBD2 identical over 15 bases. Per the germline V gene, CDR1 is SGHAT and CDR2 is FQNNGV. The CDR3 is 18 amino acids. J gave up 4 bases and V 4 bases, and 8 bases lay outside the gene matches. CDR3 sequence (DNA): TGTGCCAGCAGCTCCGGACTAGCGGGAGGGCCCCGATACAATGAGCAGTTCTTC. Translation gives CASSSGLAGGPRYNEQFF.

This clone was picked up a small number of times. The chain couples TRBV11-2 to TRBJ2-7; D remains unclear. The CDR3 has 16 residues. Germline V gene lookup returns CDR1 SGHAT and CDR2 FQNNGV. V dropped 2 bases and J dropped 0 bases, with 14 bases sitting between them. CDR3 in amino acids: CASSLFLAASSYEQYF. CDR3 nucleotides: TGTGCCAGCAGCTTATTCCTGGCAGCGAGCTCCTACGAGCAGTACTTC.

In its sample, this clone was seen a few times. The rearrangement uses TRBV9 and TRBJ1-4; no clear D. This CDR3 region has 15 residues. Trimming cost V 0 bases and J 0 bases, with 6 bases left between them. Germline CDR1 reads SGDLS; CDR2 reads YYNGEE. CDR3 loop: CASSVGTATNEKLFF. CDR3 nucleotide sequence: TGTGCCAGCAGCGTAGGTACGGCAACTAATGAAAAACTGTTTTTT.

The chain couples TRBV6-5 to TRBJ2-5, with a tentative D call TRBD2 (5 bases). The length of the CDR3 is 15 residues. Germline loops: CDR1 MNHEY, CDR2 SVGAGI. Trimming removed 2 bases at V and 5 bases at J, with 15 bases between. The CDR3 nucleotides read TGTGCCAGCAGTTACGTGTACACACAGCGGGAGACCCAGTACTTC. It translates to CASSYVYTQRETQYF.

This clone has more than one count but fewer than ten. The chain has TRBV5-1 and TRBJ2-1; 12 bases are shared with TRBD2. V lost 0 bases and J lost 7; bases outside the gene matches: 14. Germline V gives CDR1 SGHRS, CDR2 YFSETQ. The CDR3 is 19 residues long. CDR3 sequence: CASSLVRLAGVMSANEQFF. The CDR3 DNA follows: TGCGCCAGCAGCTTGGTTCGACTAGCGGGAGTCATGTCAGCAAATGAGCAGTTCTTC. The full variable domain, its missing parts supplied by reference TRBV5-1 and TRBJ2-1, is KAGVTQTPRYLIKTRGQQVTLSCSPISGHRSVSWYQQTPGQGLQFLFEYFSETQRNKGNFPGRFSGRQFSNSRSEMNVSTLELGDSALYLCASSLVRLAGVMSANEQFFGPGTRLTVL.

This clone was observed a handful of times. The chain is built from TRBV7-6 and TRBJ1-5, with 11 bases aligning to TRBD1. Per germline, CDR1 SGHVS and CDR2 FNYEAQ. V shed 5 bases, J shed 6 bases, and the junction held 6 bases outside the gene matches. The CDR3 runs 15 residues. Written as DNA, the CDR3 is TGTGCCAGCAGCCGGACAGGGGGCGGTGGTCAGCCCCAGCATTTT. Translated, it gives CASSRTGGGGQPQHF.